A single sample gave rise to the 32 T cell receptor beta chains below, sequenced in a study of PD-L1 blockade in urothelial cancer. Assay used: immunoSEQ multiplex PCR; TCRdb lists only in-frame clones, some missing. This repertoire shows some 45,000 clones, 88% found once; its top ten account for almost 4%. The sample consisted of PBMCs, taken around atezolizumab (anti-PD-L1) treatment. The receptors stem from a man older than 75 with urothelial cancer.

This chain joins TRBV27 and TRBJ2-1; TRBD1 agrees at 11 bases. CDR1 is MNHEY, CDR2 SMNVEV, per germline (reference sequence). The CDR3 is 16 amino acids. The V and J ends lost 3 bases and 7 bases, in that order; junction bases with no gene match: 8. CDR3 sequence (DNA): TGTGCCAGCAGTTTTCGTGGACAGGGGGCACGGAATGAGCAGTTCTTC. Amino acids: CASSFRGQGARNEQFF.

V gene TRBV18 combines with J gene TRBJ1-2; 12 bases agree with TRBD1. CDR3 length: 16 residues. The V gene's germline CDR1 is KGHSH and CDR2 LQKENI. With 3 bases clipped from V and 4 bases from J, the junction kept 6 bases outside the gene matches. CDR3 sequence: CASSPTGTGGAYGYTF. CDR3 in DNA: TGTGCCAGCTCACCGACCGGGACAGGGGGCGCCTATGGCTACACCTTC.

The chain combines TRBV5-1 with TRBJ2-3; 9 nucleotides agree with TRBD2. The CDR3 consists of 15 residues. Germline CDR1 is SGHRS and CDR2 is YFSETQ. J gave up 1 base and V 6 bases, and 6 bases lay outside the gene matches. Written as DNA, the CDR3 is TGCGCCAGCACCCTTCGGACTAGCGGCACAGATACGCAGTATTTT. Its protein is CASTLRTSGTDTQYF.

J is TRBJ1-2 and V is TRBV6-5; a weak D match, TRBD1 (6 bases). Trimming removed 5 bases from V and 4 bases from J, with 14 bases in between. Germline-derived CDR1 and CDR2 are MNHEY and SVGAGI. The CDR3 is 14 residues long. In nucleotides, the CDR3 is TGTGCCAGCAGTCCCCTACAGGGACGCTATGGCTACACCTTC. Its translation is CASSPLQGRYGYTF.

The V and J genes are TRBV2 and TRBJ2-2; 7 nucleotides match TRBD1. CDR3 length: 15 amino acids. Unmatched junction bases numbered 5, after V lost 5 bases and J lost 2 bases. Germline lookup yields CDR1 SNHLY and CDR2 FYNNEI. This chain's CDR3 is CASSYRGFNTGELFF. The CDR3 DNA sequence: TGTGCCAGCAGTTACAGGGGTTTTAACACCGGGGAGCTGTTTTTT. The complete variable domain, with remaining parts taken from reference TRBV2 and TRBJ2-2, reads EPEVTQTPSHQVTQMGQEVILRCVPISNHLYFYWYRQILGQKVEFLVSFYNNEISEKSEIFDDQFSVERPDGSNFTLKIRSTKLEDSAMYFCASSYRGFNTGELFFGEGSRLTVL.

The table lists this clone with a count of one. This chain uses TRBV27 with TRBJ2-7; 10 positions match TRBD1. Per the germline V gene, CDR1 is MNHEY and CDR2 is SMNVEV (reference sequence). J was trimmed by 6 bases and V by 3 bases; bases with no gene match: 5. This CDR3 spans 14 amino acids. Written as DNA, the CDR3 is TGTGCCAGCAGTTTCCGGGACAGGGGAAGCGAGCAGTACTTC. The encoded protein is CASSFRDRGSEQYF.

The rearrangement links TRBV19 to TRBJ2-7; 10 bases align to TRBD2. CDR3 size: 15 residues. The germline V gene encodes CDR1 LNHDA and CDR2 SQIVND (reference sequence). The V gene end was trimmed by 3 bases and the J gene end by 2 bases; junction bases not matched to a gene: 4. The CDR3 loop reads CASSMPSGSPYEQYF. The CDR3 nucleotides read TGTGCCAGTAGTATGCCTAGCGGGAGTCCCTACGAGCAGTACTTC.

This clone was seen a single time. This chain links TRBV7-9 with TRBJ2-1; TRBD2 matches 11 bases. Germline V gene data show CDR1 as SEHNR and CDR2 as FQNEAQ (reference sequence). J gave up 8 bases and V 2 bases, and 2 bases lay outside the gene matches. The CDR3 consists of 14 residues. The CDR3 nucleotides are TGTGCCAGCAGCTTACAACTAGCGGGAGATGAGCAGTTCTTC. Its protein is CASSLQLAGDEQFF.

The chain carries TRBV5-1 and TRBJ2-4; possible D gene TRBD2, 5 bases. The CDR3 has 15 residues. The V end was cut by 0 bases, the J end by 2 bases, with 9 bases between. Germline V gene lookup returns CDR1 SGHRS and CDR2 YFSETQ. Written as DNA, the CDR3 is TGCGCCAGCAGCTTGGCCGGGAAGACCAAAAACATTCAGTACTTC. Its protein product is CASSLAGKTKNIQYF.

Only one count was recorded for this clone. V and J are TRBV10-3 and TRBJ1-2; perhaps TRBD1 as D (6 bases). V shed 6 bases and J shed 6 bases, with 20 bases lying between them. CDR3 length: 15 residues. CDR1 is ENHRY, CDR2 SYGVKD, per germline. In DNA form, the CDR3 reads TGTGCCATCAGGTCCCAACCGACGGGGGGCGATGGCTACACCTTC. Translation gives CAIRSQPTGGDGYTF.

The chain carries TRBV11-2 and TRBJ1-5; a possible D gene is TRBD1 (5 bases). CDR3 length: 16 amino acids. CDR1 and CDR2 from the germline V gene are SGHAT and FQNNGV. V shed 5 bases and J shed 0 bases, with 14 bases lying between them. The CDR3 DNA reads TGTGCCAGCAGCCCCCCCCTCAGGGATAGCAATCAGCCCCAGCATTTT. It is translated as CASSPPLRDSNQPQHF.

CDR3 nucleotide sequence: TGTGCCAGCAGATACCCAAAGGGACAGCTCACCGGGGAGCTGTTTTTT. Protein product: CASRYPKGQLTGELFF. The chain employs TRBV11-2 and TRBJ2-2; the match to TRBD1 covers 7 bases. CDR1 and CDR2 from the germline V gene are SGHAT and FQNNGV. The CDR3 is 16 amino acids. The ends lost 6 bases at V and 4 bases at J; junction bases unmatched: 11. Supplemented by reference TRBV11-2 and TRBJ2-2, the full variable domain reads EAGVAQSPRYKIIEKRQSVAFWCNPISGHATLYWYQQILGQGPKLLIQFQNNGVVDDSQLPKDRFSAERLKGVDSTLKIQPAKLEDSAVYLCASRYPKGQLTGELFFGEGSRLTVL.

The V gene is TRBV7-2, the J gene TRBJ2-2; possibly TRBD1 for D (5 bases). Germline CDR1 and CDR2: SGHTA and FQGNSA. V lost 6 bases, J lost 1 base, and 12 bases lay in between. CDR3 length: 15 residues. This CDR3 reads CASRVGTGNTGELFF. CDR3 nucleotide sequence: TGTGCCAGCAGGGTTGGCACAGGGAACACCGGGGAGCTGTTTTTT.

This clone has only a few counts. The chain is built from TRBV5-1 and TRBJ1-1; D might be TRBD1 (6 bases). Per the germline V gene, CDR1 is SGHRS and CDR2 is YFSETQ. This CDR3 spans 14 amino acids. V dropped 7 bases and J dropped 2 bases, with 15 bases sitting between them. CDR3 in amino acids: CASGLSQGNTEAFF. CDR3 bases: TGCGCCAGCGGCCTGTCACAGGGAAACACTGAAGCTTTCTTT.

The genes are TRBV18 and TRBJ1-5; TRBD1 matches at 7 bases. CDR1 and CDR2 (germline): KGHSH, LQKENI. This CDR3 spans 16 amino acids. The J segment lost 1 base and the V segment lost 3 bases, leaving 6 bases of the junction unmatched. The CDR3 spells CASSPRQGGSNQPQHF. The CDR3 DNA reads TGTGCCAGCTCACCTCGACAGGGAGGAAGCAATCAGCCCCAGCATTTT.

DNA of the CDR3: TGTGCCAGCAGCCGAGCGGGAGGGAGCAATGAGCAGTTCTTC. It is translated as CASSRAGGSNEQFF. The chain joins TRBV4-2 to TRBJ2-1, with 10 bases identical to TRBD2. This CDR3 spans 14 amino acids. V shed 4 bases, J shed 6 bases, and the junction held 3 bases outside the gene matches. CDR1 is LGHNA, CDR2 YNFKEQ, per germline.

The gene calls are TRBV11-2 and TRBJ2-7, with D possibly matching TRBD1 (6 bases). Germline assignment: CDR1 SGHAT and CDR2 FQNNGV. The CDR3 is made up of 16 amino acids. Trimming stripped 0 bases from V and 2 bases from J, with 14 bases between. As DNA, the CDR3 is TGTGCCAGCAGCTTAGATCGTCTAGAGGGGGCCTACGAGCAGTACTTC. The encoded protein is CASSLDRLEGAYEQYF.

V gene TRBV27 combines with J gene TRBJ2-1; TRBD2 agrees at 11 bases. The CDR3 has 18 residues. Germline V gene lookup returns CDR1 MNHEY and CDR2 SMNVEV (reference sequence). The J segment lost 4 bases and the V segment lost 1 base, leaving 9 bases of the junction unmatched. The chain's CDR3 is CASSLLRAGTSGYNEQFF. CDR3 coding DNA: TGTGCCAGCAGTTTATTGCGAGCCGGGACTAGCGGATACAATGAGCAGTTCTTC.

The chain employs TRBV28 and TRBJ2-7; 9 nucleotides match TRBD1. V gave up 3 bases and J gave up 7 bases; unmatched junction bases: 10. Per the germline V gene, CDR1 is MDHEN and CDR2 is SYDVKM. This CDR3 spans 15 amino acids. The CDR3 loop is CASSFLGQGRREQYF. Here the CDR3 DNA reads TGTGCCAGCAGTTTCCTCGGACAGGGGAGGCGAGAGCAGTACTTC. The whole variable domain, filled in from reference TRBV28 and TRBJ2-7, reads DVKVTQSSRYLVKRTGEKVFLECVQDMDHENMFWYRQDPGLGLRLIYFSYDVKMKEKGDIPEGYSVSREKKERFSLILESASTNQTSMYLCASSFLGQGRREQYFGPGTRLTVT.

The rearrangement joins TRBV12-5 to TRBJ2-1, with 11 bases identical to TRBD2. J gave up 12 bases and V 6 bases, and 7 bases lay outside the gene matches. The CDR3 length is 13 residues. Germline-derived CDR1 and CDR2 are LGHNT and FRNRAP. The CDR3 protein is CASGTSGSKWQFF. The CDR3 bases are TGTGCTAGTGGAACTAGCGGGAGTAAATGGCAGTTCTTC. The entire variable domain, with the rest obtained from reference TRBV12-5 and TRBJ2-1, is as follows: DARVTQTPRHKVTEMGQEVTMRCQPILGHNTVFWYRQTMMQGLELLAYFRNRAPLDDSGMPKDRFSAEMPDATLATLKIQPSEPRDSAVYFCASGTSGSKWQFFGPGTRLTVL.

In the case of this clone: One end of the junction varies from germline; a read error may be responsible. CDR3 sequence: CASSLAGAREQYF. CDR3 DNA sequence: TGTGCCAGCAGCCTAGCGGGAGCGCGTGAGCAGTACTTC. V and J are TRBV7-2 and TRBJ2-7; 10 bases agree with TRBD2. The length of the CDR3 is 13 residues. Germline V gives CDR1 SGHTA, CDR2 FQGNSA.

The gene calls are TRBV5-1 and TRBJ2-1, with TRBD1 matching 9 bases. CDR3 size: 18 residues. Germline V CDR1 and CDR2: SGHRS, YFSETQ. V dropped 4 bases and J dropped 6; count of bases not matched to a gene: 17. Written as DNA, the CDR3 is TGCGCCAGCAGCCCGTCCCCGTTGGACAGGGGAGCGGGCAATGAGCAGTTCTTC. Translation: CASSPSPLDRGAGNEQFF. The entire variable domain, with the rest obtained from reference TRBV5-1 and TRBJ2-1, is as follows: KAGVTQTPRYLIKTRGQQVTLSCSPISGHRSVSWYQQTPGQGLQFLFEYFSETQRNKGNFPGRFSGRQFSNSRSEMNVSTLELGDSALYLCASSPSPLDRGAGNEQFFGPGTRLTVL.

The chain couples TRBV6-1 to TRBJ1-5, with a possible D match to TRBD1 (6 bases). The CDR3 runs 16 residues. From germline, CDR1 is MNHNS and CDR2 SASEGT. V was pared by 6 bases and J by 2 bases, with 17 bases between. This CDR3 is CASSEWANRGNQPQHF. The CDR3 nucleotides are TGTGCCAGCAGCGAATGGGCGAACAGGGGCAATCAGCCCCAGCATTTT.

The chain is built from TRBV6-1 and TRBJ1-2, with 9 bases matching TRBD1. There are 15 residues in the CDR3. V dropped 4 bases and J dropped 2; count of bases not matched to a gene: 5. Germline V gene data show CDR1 as MNHNS and CDR2 as SASEGT. CDR3 sequence reads: CASSVGQGPNYGYTF. CDR3 DNA sequence: TGTGCCAGCAGTGTCGGACAGGGGCCCAACTATGGCTACACCTTC.

This clone showed up just once. CDR3 sequence reads: CASSLIGADTGELFF. The CDR3 coding sequence is TGTGCCAGCAGCTTGATAGGGGCGGACACCGGGGAGCTGTTTTTT. V usage is TRBV5-5 and J usage is TRBJ2-2, with TRBD1 as a possible D gene (5 bases). V lost 1 base and J 3 bases, leaving 10 bases between the germline ends. CDR3 size: 15 residues. Looked up from germline, CDR1 is SGHKS and CDR2 is YYEKEE (reference sequence).

This clone was picked up a small number of times. This rearrangement joins TRBV5-6 to TRBJ1-2, with 9 bases that match TRBD1. The CDR3 runs 16 residues. Trimming took 0 bases from V and 6 from J; bases not matched to a gene: 9. Germline lookup yields CDR1 SGHDT and CDR2 YYEEEE. CDR3 sequence (DNA): TGTGCCAGCAGCTTGGCCCTCACAGGGGGCATTGATGGCTACACCTTC. It is translated as CASSLALTGGIDGYTF.

The V and J genes are TRBV5-1 and TRBJ2-1; 10 nucleotides agree with TRBD1. This CDR3 region has 15 residues. The germline V gene encodes CDR1 SGHRS and CDR2 YFSETQ. Trimming cost V 4 bases and J 4 bases; bases outside gene matches: 5. CDR3 region: CASSRTGGAYNEQFF. The CDR3 DNA reads TGCGCCAGCAGCCGGACAGGGGGAGCTTACAATGAGCAGTTCTTC.

This clone has a single count. DNA for the CDR3: TGTGCCAGCAGTCCCGGGACAGAGAAAGAGACCCAGTACTTC. Translating it yields CASSPGTEKETQYF. The gene calls are TRBV5-4 and TRBJ2-5; 7 bases match TRBD1. Germline values: CDR1 SGHNT, CDR2 YYREEE (reference sequence). The CDR3 spans 14 residues. Unmatched junction bases numbered 7, after V lost 5 bases and J lost 3 bases.

V usage is TRBV11-2 and J usage is TRBJ2-5; 7 nucleotides agree with TRBD1. V trimming: 1 base; J trimming: 4 bases; junction bases outside the gene matches: 3. The CDR3 is made up of 14 amino acids. The V gene's germline CDR1 is SGHAT and CDR2 FQNNGV. CDR3 in DNA: TGTGCCAGCAGCTTAGGTGCAGGGGGAGAGACCCAGTACTTC. Translated, it gives CASSLGAGGETQYF.

The genes are TRBV4-1 and TRBJ2-1, with 10 bases aligning to TRBD2. Germline V gene lookup returns CDR1 MGHRA and CDR2 YSYEKL. The CDR3 extends over 16 amino acids. With V trimmed by 0 bases and J by 4 bases, 3 bases remained unmatched. As DNA, the CDR3 is TGCGCCAGCAGCCAAGATATTAGCGGGAGGTACAATGAGCAGTTCTTC. It translates to CASSQDISGRYNEQFF.

The chain links TRBV4-1 to TRBJ1-2; D might be TRBD1 (6 bases). CDR3 length: 15 amino acids. Germline V gene data show CDR1 as MGHRA and CDR2 as YSYEKL. V was trimmed by 2 bases and J by 2 bases, leaving 12 bases between them. The CDR3 sequence: CASSQTPDRNYGYTF. CDR3 nucleotides: TGCGCCAGCAGCCAAACGCCGGACAGAAACTATGGCTACACCTTC.

This chain connects TRBV23-1 to TRBJ2-7; D gene ambiguous. TRBV23-1 falls under the ORF class, with uncertain function. The CDR3 sequence is 13 residues long. V lost 0 bases and J lost 1, with 4 bases in between. The CDR3 protein is CASSQSLSYEQYF. The CDR3 DNA reads TGCGCCAGCAGTCAATCGCTATCCTACGAGCAGTACTTC.